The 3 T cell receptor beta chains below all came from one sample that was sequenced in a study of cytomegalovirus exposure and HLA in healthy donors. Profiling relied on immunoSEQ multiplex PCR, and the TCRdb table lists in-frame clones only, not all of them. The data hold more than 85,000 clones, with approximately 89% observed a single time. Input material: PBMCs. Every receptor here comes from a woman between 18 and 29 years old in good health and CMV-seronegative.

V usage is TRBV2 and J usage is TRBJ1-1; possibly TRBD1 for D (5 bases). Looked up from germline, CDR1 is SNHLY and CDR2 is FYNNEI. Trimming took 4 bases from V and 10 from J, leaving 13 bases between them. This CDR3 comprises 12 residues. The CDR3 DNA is TGTGCCAGCAGTGGGTTGGGGCAGGGAGCTTTCTTT. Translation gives CASSGLGQGAFF.

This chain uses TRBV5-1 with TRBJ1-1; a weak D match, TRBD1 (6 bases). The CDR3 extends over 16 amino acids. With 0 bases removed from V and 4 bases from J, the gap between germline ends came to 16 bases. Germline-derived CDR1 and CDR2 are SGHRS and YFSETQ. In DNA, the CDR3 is TGCGCCAGCAGCTTGGGGGGAACAGGGTCGGTCACTGAAGCTTTCTTT. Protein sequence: CASSLGGTGSVTEAFF.

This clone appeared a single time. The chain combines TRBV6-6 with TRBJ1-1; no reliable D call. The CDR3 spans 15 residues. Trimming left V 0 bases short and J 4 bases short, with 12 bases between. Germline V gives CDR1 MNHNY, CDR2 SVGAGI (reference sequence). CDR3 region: CASSYSAGFSTEAFF. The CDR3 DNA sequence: TGTGCCAGCAGTTACTCAGCGGGGTTTAGCACTGAAGCTTTCTTT.